The rows below give T cell receptor beta chains drawn from one sample of a study of T cells after yellow fever vaccination. MiXCR, run by TCRdb on the 5' RACE reads, gives a single entry per CDR3 protein. The sample contains about 550,000 distinct CDR3 sequences, about 19% of which appear only once. The input for sequencing was PBMCs, taken 15 days after the yellow fever booster vaccination. These receptors were taken from a man aged 25 to 40 who received the YFV17D yellow fever vaccine. CDR3s include the opening cysteine and the closing phenylalanine or tryptophan. Each record gives: CDR3 length, V gene, D gene, clone size, J gene, CDR3 protein, CDR3 DNA. A D gene is named only where the DNA matches it firmly. Not every row has a clone size; where given, it reads once, few, many or a size class.

>13|TRBV9|NA|NA|TRBJ1-1
CASARERDTEAFF
TGTGCCAGCGCGCGTGAACGGGACACTGAAGCTTTCTTT
>14|TRBV20-1|NA|NA|TRBJ2-1
CSARDEQGNGEQFF
TGCAGTGCTAGAGATGAACAGGGTAATGGTGAGCAGTTCTTC
>15|TRBV7-2|TRBD2|few|TRBJ2-1
CASSLTGLAGAEQFF
TGTGCCAGCAGCCTCACGGGACTAGCGGGAGCCGAGCAGTTCTTC
>16|TRBV5-4|NA|NA|TRBJ1-2
CASSQPGALTNYGYTF
TGTGCCAGCAGCCAACCAGGGGCTCTCACGAACTATGGCTACACCTTC
>18|TRBV4-3|TRBD2|few|TRBJ2-3
CASSQGTSGRPTTDTQYF
TGCGCCAGCAGCCAGGGGACTAGCGGGAGGCCTACTACAGATACGCAGTATTTT
>15|TRBV7-8|TRBD1|NA|TRBJ2-1
CASSLGTGEDSEQFF
TGTGCCAGCAGCCTCGGGACAGGGGAGGACAGTGAGCAGTTCTTC
>15|TRBV20-1|TRBD2|few|TRBJ2-7
CSAMGVAGPPYEQYF
TGCAGTGCTATGGGGGTAGCGGGACCGCCCTACGAGCAGTACTTC
>12|TRBV2|NA|few|TRBJ2-2
CASSVSSGELFF
TGTGCCAGCAGCGTCAGTAGCGGGGAGCTGTTTTTT
>10|TRBV20-1|NA|few|TRBJ1-5
CSASYNSQHF
TGCAGTGCTAGTTACAACTCCCAGCATTTT
>13|TRBV4-3|NA|NA|TRBJ2-3
CASSQERGDIAYF
TGCGCCAGCAGCCAAGAAAGGGGGGACATAGCCTATTTT
>15|TRBV7-2|TRBD2|few|TRBJ2-7
CASSLRPSGGYEQYF
TGTGCCAGCAGCCTCCGCCCTAGCGGGGGCTACGAGCAGTACTTC
>14|TRBV7-2|NA|few|TRBJ2-1
CASSGGVTYNEQFF
TGTGCCAGCAGCGGGGGTGTTACCTACAATGAGCAGTTCTTC
>12|TRBV7-2|NA|NA|TRBJ2-7
CASSRLTYEQYF
TGTGCCAGCAGCCGTCTTACCTACGAGCAGTACTTC
>17|TRBV15|NA|few|TRBJ2-5
CATSRGSNSWGKETQYF
TGTGCCACCAGCAGAGGATCCAATAGTTGGGGTAAAGAGACCCAGTACTTC
>15|TRBV7-2|NA|NA|TRBJ1-5
CASSLHEGYNQPQHF
TGTGCCAGCAGCTTGCATGAGGGCTACAATCAGCCCCAGCATTTT
>16|TRBV7-2|TRBD2|few|TRBJ2-3
CASRTLAGGPRDTQYF
TGTGCCAGCAGAACCCTAGCGGGAGGGCCGAGAGATACGCAGTATTTT